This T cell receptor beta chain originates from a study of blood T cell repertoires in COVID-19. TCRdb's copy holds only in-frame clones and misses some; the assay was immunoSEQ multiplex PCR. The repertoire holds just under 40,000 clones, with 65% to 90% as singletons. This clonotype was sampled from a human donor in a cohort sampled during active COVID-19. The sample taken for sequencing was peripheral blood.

The CDR3 region is CATTGLASNEQFF. The CDR3 region has the DNA TGTGCCACTACCGGACTAGCAAGCAATGAGCAGTTCTTC. This rearrangement joins TRBV15 to TRBJ2-1; 8 positions agree with TRBD2. Trimming removed 9 bases from V and 6 bases from J; junction bases left unmatched: 7. CDR3 length equals 13 residues. Germline-derived CDR1 and CDR2 are LNHNV and YYDKDF (reference sequence).